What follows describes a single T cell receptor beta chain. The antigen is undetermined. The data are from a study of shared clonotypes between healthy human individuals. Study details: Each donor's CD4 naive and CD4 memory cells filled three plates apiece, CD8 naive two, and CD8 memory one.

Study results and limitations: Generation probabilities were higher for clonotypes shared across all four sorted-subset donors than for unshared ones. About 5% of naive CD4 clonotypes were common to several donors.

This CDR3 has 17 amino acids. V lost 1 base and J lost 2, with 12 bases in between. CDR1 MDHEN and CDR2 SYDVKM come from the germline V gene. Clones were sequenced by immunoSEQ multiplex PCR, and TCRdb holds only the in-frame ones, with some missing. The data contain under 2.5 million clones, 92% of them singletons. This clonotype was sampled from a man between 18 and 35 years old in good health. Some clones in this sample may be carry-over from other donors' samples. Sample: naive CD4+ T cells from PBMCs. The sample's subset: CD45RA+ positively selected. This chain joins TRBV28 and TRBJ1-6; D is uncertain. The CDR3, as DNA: TGTGCCAGCAGTTTATCATCGCCCTTAACCTATAATTCACCCCTCCACTTT. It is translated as CASSLSSPLTYNSPLHF. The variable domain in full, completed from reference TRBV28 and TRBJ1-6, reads DVKVTQSSRYLVKRTGEKVFLECVQDMDHENMFWYRQDPGLGLRLIYFSYDVKMKEKGDIPEGYSVSREKKERFSLILESASTNQTSMYLCASSLSSPLTYNSPLHFGNGTRLTVT.